Listed below are T cell receptor beta chains from one sample, sequenced in a study of shared clonotypes between healthy human individuals. Sequenced by immunoSEQ multiplex PCR; TCRdb stores in-frame clones only, minus some. The repertoire consists of about 960,000 clones, with 70% to 85% occurring once and the leading ten covering about 1.5%. Sequenced: memory CD4+ T cells sorted from blood. The source of these receptors is a man aged 18 to 35 in good health. Each CDR3 is given with its conserved first and last residue. D genes are given only for firm matches. Clone size is given for some rows only: seen once, a few or many times, or a class if the clone is expanded.

TRBV7-3,TRBJ2-5,.,.,TGTGCCAGCAGCGCAAATTGGGGAAAGACCCAGTACTTC,CASSANWGKTQYF
TRBV6-1,TRBJ2-7,.,.,TGTGCCAGCAGTGAAGGGCCAGGGGGGAAATACGAGCAGTACTTC,CASSEGPGGKYEQYF
TRBV7-5,TRBJ2-7,.,.,TGTGCCAGAAGCCAATCCACAGGGACGGGCTACGAGCAGTACTTC,CARSQSTGTGYEQYF
TRBV5-8,TRBJ1-5,.,.,TGTGCCAGCAGCTTCCAGAGAGATCAGCCCCAGCATTTT,CASSFQRDQPQHF
TRBV7-2,TRBJ1-6,.,.,TGTGCCAGCAGCTTACAGTATAATTCACCCCTCCACTTT,CASSLQYNSPLHF
TRBV5-1,TRBJ2-5,.,TRBD1,TGCGCCAGCAGCTTCCGGGACAGGGGTCAAGAGACCCAGTACTTC,CASSFRDRGQETQYF
TRBV10-2,TRBJ2-7,.,.,TGCGCCAGCAGTGAGTTTACTTCCAGTTTCCGACCTTCATACGAGCAGTACTTC,CASSEFTSSFRPSYEQYF
TRBV13,TRBJ1-1,once,TRBD1,TGTGCCAGCAGCTCCGGACAGGGAGCCACTGAAGCTTTCTTT,CASSSGQGATEAFF
TRBV10-1,TRBJ2-3,.,.,TGCGCCAGCAGTGAGTCGAATCGGGATACGCAGTATTTT,CASSESNRDTQYF
TRBV7-2,TRBJ2-2,.,.,TGTGCCAGCAGCCACTCGAACACCGGGGAGCTGTTTTTT,CASSHSNTGELFF
TRBV4-1,TRBJ2-5,.,TRBD2,TGCGCCAGCAGCCAACAAGCGAGACTAGCGGGGGGGCAAGAGACCCAGTACTTC,CASSQQARLAGGQETQYF
TRBV30,TRBJ2-7,.,TRBD1,TGTGCCTGGAGGGGGACCGGAACAGGGGTCCCCTTGAGCTCCTACGAGCAGTACTTC,CAWRGTGTGVPLSSYEQYF
TRBV30,TRBJ1-3,.,.,TGTGCCTGGAGTGTGGGGGACACTCACTCTGGAAACACCATATATTTT,CAWSVGDTHSGNTIYF
TRBV25-1,TRBJ2-6,.,.,TGTGCCAGCAAACCCCAGGGTTCTGGGGCCAACGTCCTGACTTTC,CASKPQGSGANVLTF
TRBV27,TRBJ2-2,.,.,TGTGCCAGCAGTCTAATAACAGGCATCGGGAAACGTACCGGGGAGCTGTTTTTT,CASSLITGIGKRTGELFF
TRBV2,TRBJ2-7,.,.,TGTGCCAGCAGTGATTTGACCCTGACAGAAAGCTCCTACGAGCAGTACTTC,CASSDLTLTESSYEQYF
TRBV5-1,TRBJ1-5,.,TRBD1,TGCGCCAGCAGCACAGGGGGGTGTAGCAATCAGCCCCAGCATTTT,CASSTGGCSNQPQHF
TRBV19,TRBJ2-7,.,.,TGTGCCAGTAGTATAGCGGCAAACAGCCCGTCCTACGAGCAGTACTTC,CASSIAANSPSYEQYF
TRBV5-6,TRBJ2-7,.,.,TGTGCCAGCAGCGGGTTCGGTAAGGGGTTTGGGTCCGAGCAGTACTTC,CASSGFGKGFGSEQYF
TRBV11-2,TRBJ1-1,.,.,TGTGCCAGCAGTTCGAACAGGAACACTGAAGCTTTCTTT,CASSSNRNTEAFF
TRBV5-6,TRBJ2-1,.,TRBD2,TGTGCCAGCAGCCCCATCTATCTAGCGGGAGGTTTCAATGAGCAGTTCTTC,CASSPIYLAGGFNEQFF
TRBV5-6,TRBJ2-5,.,TRBD2,TGTGCCAGCAGCTTACTAGCGGGGGGCCAAGAGACCCAGTACTTC,CASSLLAGGQETQYF
TRBV29-1,TRBJ1-1,few,.,TGCAGCACCTCACAGATGAACACTGAAGCTTTCTTT,CSTSQMNTEAFF
TRBV5-6,TRBJ1-4,.,.,TGTGCCAGCAGCTACCGACAGATCGCAACTAATGAAAAACTGTTTTTT,CASSYRQIATNEKLFF
TRBV5-1,TRBJ2-3,.,.,TGCGCCAGCAGCCCTTGGCTGGGGGATACGCAGTATTTT,CASSPWLGDTQYF
TRBV19,TRBJ2-3,.,TRBD2,TGTGCCAGTAGTATCGGACTAGCGGGCGCAGATACGCAGTATTTT,CASSIGLAGADTQYF
TRBV5-1,TRBJ1-2,.,TRBD1,TGCGCCAGCAGCTTGGCTGGCAGGGGGGACGGCTACACCTTC,CASSLAGRGDGYTF
TRBV11-2,TRBJ1-2,few,.,TGTGCCAGCAGCCCCGGCACCTATGGCTACACCTTC,CASSPGTYGYTF
TRBV6-6,TRBJ2-1,once,.,TGTGCCTTGCAGGCAAGCTCCTACAATGAGCAGTTCTTC,CALQASSYNEQFF
TRBV25-1,TRBJ1-6,.,.,TGTGCCAGCAGTGACTCGGGGGGGGCAGGGTCACCCCTCCACTTT,CASSDSGGAGSPLHF
TRBV28,TRBJ1-1,.,.,TGTGCCAGCAGTCCGGACTCGTTCCCGAACACTGAAGCTTTCTTT,CASSPDSFPNTEAFF
TRBV7-2,TRBJ2-3,.,.,TGTGCCAGCAGCCGGGACGGTGGGGCAGATACGCAGTATTTT,CASSRDGGADTQYF
TRBV7-2,TRBJ2-5,.,.,TGTGCCAGCAGCTCCTCGGCGACCCAGTACTTC,CASSSSATQYF
TRBV28,TRBJ1-3,few,.,TGTGCCAGCAGTTTAATTGGATCTGGAAACACCATATATTTT,CASSLIGSGNTIYF
TRBV18,TRBJ2-7,.,.,TGTGCCAGCTCACCACCGGCAGGGTGGGGCCCCTACGAGCAGTACTTC,CASSPPAGWGPYEQYF
TRBV7-2,TRBJ1-6,.,TRBD1,TGTGCCAGCAGCTTAGCCCTGATACAGGGGGGATCACCCCTCCACTTT,CASSLALIQGGSPLHF
TRBV7-2,TRBJ2-7,.,TRBD2,TGTGCCAGCAGCAAAGCGGGAGTGGGCGAGCAGTACTTC,CASSKAGVGEQYF
TRBV19,TRBJ2-7,few,.,TGTGCCAGTAGGGAAACAGGGAACCACTACGAGCAGTACTTC,CASRETGNHYEQYF
TRBV27,TRBJ2-5,.,TRBD1,TGTGCCAGCAGTTTATCCGGGACAGGGAAAGAGACCCAGTACTTC,CASSLSGTGKETQYF
TRBV7-2,TRBJ2-1,once,.,TGTGCCAGCAGCTTAGCGGGGGGAACGGGTGAGCAGTTCTTC,CASSLAGGTGEQFF
TRBV6-5,TRBJ2-3,.,TRBD1,TGTGCCAGCAGACGACAGGGGGCGGGTACAGATACGCAGTATTTT,CASRRQGAGTDTQYF
TRBV5-6,TRBJ1-6,few,TRBD1,TGTGCCAGCAGCTGGGACAGGGGATGGAATTCACCCCTCCACTTT,CASSWDRGWNSPLHF
TRBV7-6,TRBJ2-7,.,TRBD1,TGTGCCAGCAGCCCCCGACAGGGTTTGGGCGAGCAGTACTTC,CASSPRQGLGEQYF
TRBV7-2,TRBJ2-5,.,.,TGTGCCAGCAGCCCGACACGCCCGGGTCGGCAAGAGACCCAGTACTTC,CASSPTRPGRQETQYF
TRBV10-2,TRBJ2-5,.,.,TGCGCCAGCAGGGGTGGCCGGGCAGGGGATGGGGAGACCCAGTACTTC,CASRGGRAGDGETQYF
TRBV30,TRBJ2-3,few,.,TGTGCCTGGAGTGGGGGTCAAGTAAGCAGAGATACGCAGTATTTT,CAWSGGQVSRDTQYF
TRBV5-1,TRBJ2-3,.,TRBD1,TGCGCCAGTCGGCTTGGACAGGGGGCGCCCACAGATACGCAGTATTTT,CASRLGQGAPTDTQYF
TRBV6-6,TRBJ2-7,.,TRBD2,TGTGCCAGCAGTAATAGCGGGTGGAGCTCCTACGAGCAGTACTTC,CASSNSGWSSYEQYF
TRBV5-4,TRBJ2-7,.,TRBD1,TGTGCCAGCAGCCCGGGACAGGGTGGGTCCTACGAGCAGTACTTC,CASSPGQGGSYEQYF
TRBV7-2,TRBJ1-2,once,TRBD1,TGTGCCAGCAGCCGGTTACAGGGGAGAGATGGCTACACCTTC,CASSRLQGRDGYTF
TRBV2,TRBJ1-2,few,TRBD1,TGTGCCAGCAGGGCCGGGACAGGGGGCGGTGGCTACACCTTC,CASRAGTGGGGYTF
TRBV23-1,TRBJ2-7,.,TRBD2,TGCGCCAGCAGTCTAGCGGGGCAGGGAATATACGAGCAGTACTTC,CASSLAGQGIYEQYF
TRBV4-1,TRBJ1-3,.,TRBD1,TGCGCCAGCAGCCGCGACAGGGTCTCTGGAAACACCATATATTTT,CASSRDRVSGNTIYF
TRBV6-5,TRBJ1-3,few,.,TGTGCCAGCAGCAGCCTCTCTGGAAACACCATATATTTT,CASSSLSGNTIYF